Listed here are 15 T cell receptor beta chains from one sample, sequenced in a study of T cells after yellow fever vaccination. MiXCR was run by TCRdb on the 5' RACE reads, yielding one entry per CDR3 protein. In the table there are about 140,000 distinct CDR3 sequences, roughly 8% of which are singletons. Specimen: CD4+ T cells sorted from PBMCs, collected 5 days after the yellow fever booster vaccination. The origin of the receptors is a man aged 30 to 39 who received the YFV17D yellow fever vaccine.

There are many counts of this clonotype. This chain links TRBV29-1 with TRBJ2-1; unclear D gene. The V gene's germline CDR1 is SQVTM and CDR2 ANQGSEA. V shed 8 bases and J shed 5 bases, with 7 bases lying between them. The CDR3 has 10 amino acids. DNA for the CDR3: TGCAGCACATACCACAATGAGCAGTTCTTC. This codes for CSTYHNEQFF.

Many counts were recorded for this clonotype. The chain links TRBV7-2 to TRBJ2-5; D gene ambiguous. Germline CDR1 is SGHTA and CDR2 is FQGNSA. The V end lost 5 bases, the J end lost 5 bases, and 15 bases lay between the germline ends. CDR3 length: 14 residues. CDR3 sequence (DNA): TGTGCCAGCAGCCCCAAGGGCCTTCTCGAGACCCAGTACTTC. Protein product: CASSPKGLLETQYF.

A remark on this clonotype: Since a much larger clone is just one base distant, this may be a read error. The chain is built from TRBV5-1 and TRBJ2-7; TRBD1 agrees at 8 bases. There are 13 residues in the CDR3. V lost 8 bases to trimming and J lost 4 bases; unmatched junction nucleotides: 8. Germline V lookup: CDR1 SGHRS, CDR2 YFSETQ. CDR3 in amino acids: CARSRDRQYEQYF. CDR3 DNA: TGCGCCAGGAGCAGGGACAGGCAGTACGAGCAGTACTTC.

This clonotype was seen ten or more times. The rearrangement links TRBV12-3 or TRBV12-4 to TRBJ2-7; TRBD2 matches at 9 bases. The CDR3 has 15 amino acids. V lost 7 bases, J lost 0 bases, and 7 bases stayed unmatched. The CDR3 nucleotides are TGTGCCAGCACCCTTAGCGGGAGCCTCTCCTACGAGCAGTACTTC. It is translated as CASTLSGSLSYEQYF.

This clonotype was seen repeatedly, ten times or more. The chain has TRBV6-5 and TRBJ1-2; D not certain. Deletions cut 2 bases from V and 8 bases from J, with 12 bases between. From germline, CDR1 is MNHEY and CDR2 SVGAGI. The CDR3 runs to 13 residues. CDR3 protein: CASSYLNLEGYTF. CDR3 DNA: TGTGCCAGCAGTTACCTCAATCTGGAAGGCTACACCTTC.

This clonotype was seen repeatedly, ten times or more. The gene calls are TRBV29-1 and TRBJ2-7; maybe TRBD1 (6 bases). The CDR3 loop spans 13 amino acids. Trimming stripped 4 bases from V and 4 bases from J, with 14 bases between. Germline lookup yields CDR1 SQVTM and CDR2 ANQGSEA. CDR3 protein: CSVGGGSRYEQYF. The CDR3 DNA follows: TGCAGCGTTGGAGGGGGTAGCAGATACGAGCAGTACTTC.

This clonotype was observed at least ten times. The V gene is TRBV7-2, the J gene TRBJ1-6; possibly TRBD1 for D (5 bases). In germline, CDR1 is SGHTA, CDR2 FQGNSA. Trimming shortened V by 0 bases and J by 13 bases, and 19 bases separated the two germline ends. CDR3 length: 16 amino acids. CDR3 protein: CASSLASGGTPAPLHF. The CDR3 region has the DNA TGTGCCAGCAGCTTAGCATCTGGGGGTACCCCGGCGCCCCTCCACTTT.

Many counts were recorded for this clonotype. The V and J genes are TRBV20-1 and TRBJ1-5; D ambiguous. Trimming removed 1 base at V and 8 bases at J, with 9 bases between. CDR1 DFQATT and CDR2 SNEGSKA come from the germline V gene (reference sequence). The CDR3 runs 12 residues. In DNA, the CDR3 is TGCAGTGCTAGAGGGGTGGTTGAGCCCCAGCATTTT. This encodes CSARGVVEPQHF.

Ten or more counts support this clonotype. The chain joins TRBV20-1 to TRBJ2-1, with a possible D match to TRBD2 (7 bases). The CDR3 covers 13 residues. Trimming cost V 7 bases and J 3 bases, with 13 bases left between them. The germline V gene has CDR1 DFQATT and CDR2 SNEGSKA (reference sequence). CDR3 loop: CSVKGGGYNEQFF. The CDR3 coding sequence is TGCAGTGTAAAAGGGGGGGGCTACAATGAGCAGTTCTTC.

This clonotype came up a few times. V usage is TRBV12-3 or TRBV12-4 and J usage is TRBJ2-4; the D is unclear. V lost 6 bases and J lost 3, with 15 bases in between. This CDR3 region has 15 residues. The CDR3 loop reads CASSAPTSVKNIQYF. CDR3 DNA sequence: TGTGCCAGCAGCGCTCCCACTTCGGTCAAAAACATTCAGTACTTC.

This clonotype was observed at least ten times. The chain's CDR3 is CSALRGRDEQYF. The DNA for the CDR3 is TGCAGCGCCTTACGAGGGCGAGACGAGCAGTACTTC. The V and J genes are TRBV29-1 and TRBJ2-7; D possibly corresponds to TRBD2 (5 bases). V shed 7 bases and J shed 5 bases, with 15 bases lying between them. Germline loops: CDR1 SQVTM, CDR2 ANQGSEA. CDR3 length equals 12 residues.

This clonotype was detected many times. This rearrangement joins TRBV7-3 to TRBJ2-1; D is unclear. Germline loops: CDR1 SGHTA, CDR2 FQGTGA. V lost 5 bases and J lost 5, with 13 bases in between. CDR3 size: 14 residues. The CDR3 loop is CASSLGPKDNEQFF. The CDR3 nucleotides are TGTGCCAGCAGCCTCGGACCCAAGGACAATGAGCAGTTCTTC.

In this sample, this clonotype turned up many times. The chain has TRBV29-1 and TRBJ2-7; 7 nucleotides agree with TRBD1. The length of the CDR3 is 12 residues. Germline V gene data show CDR1 as SQVTM and CDR2 as ANQGSEA. The V segment lost 6 bases and the J segment 6 bases; nucleotides outside the gene matches: 8. The CDR3: CSVSTGHGEQYF. The CDR3 coding sequence is TGCAGCGTCTCGACAGGGCACGGCGAGCAGTACTTC.

This clonotype occurred many times. V and J are TRBV19 and TRBJ2-5; D unresolved. V was clipped by 8 bases and J by 4 bases, with 11 bases between them. This CDR3 region has 12 residues. Germline V lookup: CDR1 LNHDA, CDR2 SQIVND (reference sequence). The CDR3 sequence: CASGEVGETQYF. DNA for the CDR3: TGTGCCAGTGGAGAAGTGGGAGAGACCCAGTACTTC. The full variable domain, completed using reference TRBV19 and TRBJ2-5, is DGGITQSPKYLFRKEGQNVTLSCEQNLNHDAMYWYRQDPGQGLRLIYYSQIVNDFQKGDIAEGYSVSREKKESFPLTVTSAQKNPTAFYLCASGEVGETQYFGPGTRLLVL.

The chain carries TRBV10-3 and TRBJ1-6; D gene ambiguous. V lost 7 bases and J 3 bases, leaving 10 bases between the germline ends. The CDR3 loop spans 14 amino acids. CDR1 and CDR2 (germline): ENHRY, SYGVKD. The CDR3 bases are TGTGCCATCAATCGAGAGGGCTATAATTCACCCCTCCACTTT. This sequence encodes CAINREGYNSPLHF.